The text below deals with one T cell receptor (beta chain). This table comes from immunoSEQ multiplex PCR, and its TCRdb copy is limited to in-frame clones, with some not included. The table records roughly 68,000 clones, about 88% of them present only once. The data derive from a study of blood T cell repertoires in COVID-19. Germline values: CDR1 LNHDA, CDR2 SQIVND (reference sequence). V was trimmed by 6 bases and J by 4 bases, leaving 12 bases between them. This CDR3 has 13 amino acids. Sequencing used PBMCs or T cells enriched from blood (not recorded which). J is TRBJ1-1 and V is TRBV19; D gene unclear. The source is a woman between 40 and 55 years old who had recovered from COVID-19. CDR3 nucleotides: TGTGCCAGTAGCATTGAGAGGGCCACTGAAGCTTTCTTT. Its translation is CASSIERATEAFF.